This T cell receptor beta chain emerged from a study of blood T cell repertoires in COVID-19. In the case of this clone: Mismatch with germline at one junction end may stem from a read error.

Original handling: How many nucleated cells were present was estimated from reference gene primer amplification. Repertoires were generated with immunoSEQ multiplex PCR, while TCRdb's copy carries only in-frame clones and drops some. From that table come the V and J calls and clone size; the DNA was used to work out D and trimming. The sample carries tens of thousands of clones, almost 90% recorded once. Germline CDR1 reads MNHNS; CDR2 reads SASEGT. There are 14 residues in the CDR3. The sequencing input was peripheral blood. The rearrangement joins TRBV6-1 to TRBJ1-1; 8 nucleotides match TRBD1. The receptor's source is a woman of 80 years or more with acute or convalescent COVID-19. In DNA, the CDR3 is TGTGCCAGCGGTGACAGGGGAATGAACACTGAAGCTTTCTTT. It translates to CASGDRGMNTEAFF.